The 4 T cell receptor beta chains presented below share a single source sample, sequenced in a study of T cell repertoires in cytomegalovirus infection. TCRdb re-derived calls from the reads in MiXCR, one entry per CDR3 protein. The table lists 95,000 to 120,000 distinct CDR3 sequences, around 31% of them singletons. Their antigens are not known. The sample here was CD8+ T cells from cultured PBMCs, taken from culture after CMV antigen stimulation. Receptor source: a human donor in good health (CMV status not recorded). Some clones in this sample may be carry-over from other donors' samples.

This clonotype was found many times. The V call is TRBV2, the J call TRBJ2-7; 7 nucleotides align to TRBD1. Germline V lookup: CDR1 SNHLY, CDR2 FYNNEI. Unmatched junction bases numbered 2, after V lost 4 bases and J lost 2 bases. The CDR3 extends over 13 amino acids. DNA for the CDR3: TGTGCCAGCAGTGGACAGGGCACCTACGAGCAGTACTTC. It yields the protein CASSGQGTYEQYF.

In its sample, this clonotype was seen a few times. Written as DNA, the CDR3 is TGTGCCAGCACCCTATCCCCCCGCGGGACAGGTCGCTCCTACGAGCAGTACTTC. Its protein is CASTLSPRGTGRSYEQYF. The chain joins TRBV6-5 to TRBJ2-7; 8 bases line up with TRBD1. CDR3 length: 18 residues. V lost 7 bases to trimming and J lost 0 bases; unmatched junction nucleotides: 17. Germline V gene data show CDR1 as MNHEY and CDR2 as SVGAGI.

CDR3 region: CASSSTGTYGYTF. In DNA form, the CDR3 reads TGTGCCAGCAGCTCGACAGGGACCTATGGCTACACCTTC. The chain recombines TRBV6-2 or TRBV6-3 with TRBJ1-2, with 7 bases identical to TRBD1. The CDR3 is made up of 13 amino acids. In germline, CDR1 is MNHEY, CDR2 SVGEGT. Unmatched junction bases numbered 5, after V lost 6 bases and J lost 4 bases.

A word on this clonotype: Germline is not matched at one junction end, which may reflect a read error. The chain has TRBV7-6 and TRBJ2-1; 8 bases align to TRBD2. This CDR3 spans 16 amino acids. Germline lookup yields CDR1 SGHVS and CDR2 FNYEAQ. CDR3 protein: CASSLASGGSYNEQFF. In DNA form, the CDR3 reads TGTGCTAGCAGCTTGGCGAGCGGGGGCTCCTACAATGAGCAGTTCTTC.